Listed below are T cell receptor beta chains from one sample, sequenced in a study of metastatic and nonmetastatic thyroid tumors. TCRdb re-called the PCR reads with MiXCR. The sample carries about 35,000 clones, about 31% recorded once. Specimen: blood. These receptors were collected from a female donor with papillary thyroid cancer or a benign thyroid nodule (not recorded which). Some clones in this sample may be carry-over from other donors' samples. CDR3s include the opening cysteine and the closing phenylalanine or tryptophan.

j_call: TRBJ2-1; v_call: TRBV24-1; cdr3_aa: CATIDLQASGVGFNEQFF
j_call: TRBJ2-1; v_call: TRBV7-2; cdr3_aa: CASIWSGTSGRERDNEQFF
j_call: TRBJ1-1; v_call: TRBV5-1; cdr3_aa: CASSLAHVTEAFF
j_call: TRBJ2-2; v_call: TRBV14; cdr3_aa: CASSRLDTGELFF
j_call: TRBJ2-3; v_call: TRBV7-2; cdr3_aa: CASSLAGGRVTDTQYF
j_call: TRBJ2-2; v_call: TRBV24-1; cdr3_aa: CATSDSRLANTGELFF
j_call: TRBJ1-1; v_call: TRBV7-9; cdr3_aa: CASHSANTEAFF
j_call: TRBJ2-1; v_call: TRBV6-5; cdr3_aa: CASSSPTRSSHNEQFF
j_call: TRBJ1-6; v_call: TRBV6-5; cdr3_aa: CDSSYHSHRADSPLHF
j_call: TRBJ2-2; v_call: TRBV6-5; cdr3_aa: CAISYISGVGGELFF
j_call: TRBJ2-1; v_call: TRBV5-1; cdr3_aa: CASSPTVEPSNEQFF
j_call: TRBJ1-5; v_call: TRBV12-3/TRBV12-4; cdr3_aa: CASSYRGGNHPQHF
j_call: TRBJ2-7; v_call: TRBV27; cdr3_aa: CASSFGGSYEQYF
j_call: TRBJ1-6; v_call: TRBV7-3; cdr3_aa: CASSLSAGIGSPLHF
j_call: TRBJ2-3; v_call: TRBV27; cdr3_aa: CASSPGTLTDTQYF
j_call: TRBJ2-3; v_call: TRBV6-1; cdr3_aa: CASGRPDTQYF
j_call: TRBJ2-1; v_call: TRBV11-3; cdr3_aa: CASSDPGPGANEQFF
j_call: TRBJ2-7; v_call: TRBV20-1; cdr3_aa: CSARVPGGGEQYF
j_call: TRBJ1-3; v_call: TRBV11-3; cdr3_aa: CASSLGQVSGNTIYF
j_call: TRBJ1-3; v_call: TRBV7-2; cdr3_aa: CASGGEGFAGNTIYF
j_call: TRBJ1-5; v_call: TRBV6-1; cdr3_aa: CATDRDRGQSNQPQHF
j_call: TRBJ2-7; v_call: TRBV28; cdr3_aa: CASSPRGRDEQYF
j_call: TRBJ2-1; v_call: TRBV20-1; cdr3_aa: CSARFARRSRNEQFF
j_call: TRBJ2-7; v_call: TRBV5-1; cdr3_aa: CASSSEGGDQYF
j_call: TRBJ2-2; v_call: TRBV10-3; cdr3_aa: CATGLGREARHGELFF
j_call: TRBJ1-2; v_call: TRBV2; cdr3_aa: CASSYEASYVYTF
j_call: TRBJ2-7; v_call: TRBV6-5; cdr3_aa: CASSYSWSYEQYF
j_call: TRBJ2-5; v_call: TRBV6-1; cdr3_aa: CASSESPCVAGSETQYF
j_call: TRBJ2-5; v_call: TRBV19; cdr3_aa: CATSQGWETQYF
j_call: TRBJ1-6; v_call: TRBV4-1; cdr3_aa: CASSQDLETPLHF
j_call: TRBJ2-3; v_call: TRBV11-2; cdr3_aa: CASSVGTGKPTDTQYF
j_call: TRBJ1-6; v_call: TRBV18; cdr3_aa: CASSPGPVYVGSPLHF
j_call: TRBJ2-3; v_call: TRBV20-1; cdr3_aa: CSVRLFPGARDTQYF
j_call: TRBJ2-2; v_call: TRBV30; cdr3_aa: CAWDGTANTGELFF
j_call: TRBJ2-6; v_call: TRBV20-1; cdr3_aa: CSALAGAYVVTF
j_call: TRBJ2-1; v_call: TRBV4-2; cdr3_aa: CASSPVLAGNNDQFF
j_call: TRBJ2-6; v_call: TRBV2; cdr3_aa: CAGLTGANVLTF
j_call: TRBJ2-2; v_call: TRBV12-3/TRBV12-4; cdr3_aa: CASSWGQGEGELFF
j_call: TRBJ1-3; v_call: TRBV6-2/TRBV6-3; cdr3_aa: CASRRGGNTIYF
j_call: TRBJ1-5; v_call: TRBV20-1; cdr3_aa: CSASTGVSQPQHF
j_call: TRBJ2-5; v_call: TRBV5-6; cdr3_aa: CASSWGHLQETQYF
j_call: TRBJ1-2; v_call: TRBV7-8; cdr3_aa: CASSFRAGTNYGYTF
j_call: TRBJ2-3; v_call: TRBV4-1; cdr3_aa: CASSQVGGATDTQYF
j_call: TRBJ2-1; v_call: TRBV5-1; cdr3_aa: CASSLAGSSGSYNEQFF
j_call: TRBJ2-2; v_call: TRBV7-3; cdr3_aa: CASSLSQGYTRELFF
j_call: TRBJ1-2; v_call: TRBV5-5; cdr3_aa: CASSLGTGVGGYTF
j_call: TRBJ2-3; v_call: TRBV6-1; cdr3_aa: CASSVGQDTQYF
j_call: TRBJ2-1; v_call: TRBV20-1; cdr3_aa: CSAKLADSYNEQFF
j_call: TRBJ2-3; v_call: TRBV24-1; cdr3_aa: CASSDHRIITDTQYF
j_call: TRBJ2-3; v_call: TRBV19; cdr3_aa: CASNLAGGTQYF
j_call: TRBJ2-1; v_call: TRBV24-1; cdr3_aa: CATSDLTSGTYNEQFF
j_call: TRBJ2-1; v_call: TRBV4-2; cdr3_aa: CASSQEKLTNNEQFF
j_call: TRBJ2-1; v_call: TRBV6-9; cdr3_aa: CASSPRPRLLYTNEQFF
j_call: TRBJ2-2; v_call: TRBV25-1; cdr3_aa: CASSGPTVNTGELFF
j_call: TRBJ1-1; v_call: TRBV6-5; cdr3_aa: CASSYSKGGLAFF
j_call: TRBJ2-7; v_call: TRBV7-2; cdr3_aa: CASSRRLAGDHEQYF
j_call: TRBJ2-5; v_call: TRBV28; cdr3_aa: CASSAPGTGKETQYF
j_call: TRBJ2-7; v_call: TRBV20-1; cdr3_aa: CSAPSSGREPYEQYF
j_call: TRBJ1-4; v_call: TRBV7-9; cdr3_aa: CASSFGQIPMREKLFF
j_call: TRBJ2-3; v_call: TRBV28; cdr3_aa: CASRPRQGQTDTQYF